This T cell receptor (beta chain) was identified during a study of cytomegalovirus exposure and HLA in healthy donors. Study conclusions and caveats: As a later analysis showed, a missense DCLRE1C variant was linked to trimming of TCR beta V- and J-genes.

In the PCR, 60 Vbeta and 13 Jbeta primers were used. In the authors' workflow: Roughly 80 million unique TCR beta chains, 10 million to 14 million shared, were counted in a later analysis. The table came from immunoSEQ multiplex PCR; TCRdb's copy has only in-frame clones and leaves some out. Clonal size and the V and J genes are those of that table, whereas D and trimming came from the DNA. Its table records approximately 110,000 clones. Concerning this clone: The antigen is not known.

Germline V gives CDR1 MNHNS, CDR2 SASEGT. Trimming shortened V by 6 bases and J by 2 bases, and 5 bases separated the two germline ends. There are 12 residues in the CDR3. The TCR originated in a man aged 18 to 30 in good health and CMV-seronegative. V is TRBV6-1 and J is TRBJ1-5; the D gene is possibly TRBD1 (5 bases). The sequenced material came from PBMCs. The CDR3 DNA reads as TGTGCCAGCAGAGGGGGCAATCAGCCCCAGCATTTT. It yields the protein CASRGGNQPQHF.